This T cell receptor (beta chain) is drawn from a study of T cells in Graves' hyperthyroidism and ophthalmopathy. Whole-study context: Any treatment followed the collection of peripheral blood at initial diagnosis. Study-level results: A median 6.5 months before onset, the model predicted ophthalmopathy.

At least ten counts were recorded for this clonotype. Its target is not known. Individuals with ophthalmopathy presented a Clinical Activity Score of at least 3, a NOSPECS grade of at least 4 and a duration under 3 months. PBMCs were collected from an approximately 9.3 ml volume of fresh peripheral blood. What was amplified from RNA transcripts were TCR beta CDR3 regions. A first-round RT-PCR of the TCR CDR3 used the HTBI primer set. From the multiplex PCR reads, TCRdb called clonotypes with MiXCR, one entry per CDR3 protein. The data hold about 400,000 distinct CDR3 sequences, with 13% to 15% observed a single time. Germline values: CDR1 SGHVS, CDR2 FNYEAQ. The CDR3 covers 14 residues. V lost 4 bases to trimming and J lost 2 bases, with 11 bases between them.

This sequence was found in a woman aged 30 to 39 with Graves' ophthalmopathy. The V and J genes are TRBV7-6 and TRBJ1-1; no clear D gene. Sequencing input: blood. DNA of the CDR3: TGTGCCAGCAGCTCCCTGTCCCTCAACACTGAAGCTTTCTTT. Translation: CASSSLSLNTEAFF.